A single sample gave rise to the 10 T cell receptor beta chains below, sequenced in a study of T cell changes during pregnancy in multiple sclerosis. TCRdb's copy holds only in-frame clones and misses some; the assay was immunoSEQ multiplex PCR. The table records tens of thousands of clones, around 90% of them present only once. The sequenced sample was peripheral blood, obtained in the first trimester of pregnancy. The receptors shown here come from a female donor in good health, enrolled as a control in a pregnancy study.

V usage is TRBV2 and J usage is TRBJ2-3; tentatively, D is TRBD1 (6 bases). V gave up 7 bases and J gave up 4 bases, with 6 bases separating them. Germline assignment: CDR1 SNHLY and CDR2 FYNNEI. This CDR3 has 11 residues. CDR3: CASNRADTQYF. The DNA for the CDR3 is TGTGCCAGCAACAGGGCAGATACGCAGTATTTT.

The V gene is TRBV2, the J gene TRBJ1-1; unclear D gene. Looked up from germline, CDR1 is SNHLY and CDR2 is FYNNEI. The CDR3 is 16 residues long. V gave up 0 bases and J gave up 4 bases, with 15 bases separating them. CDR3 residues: CASSEAGSYRATEAFF. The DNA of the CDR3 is TGTGCCAGCAGTGAAGCCGGCTCCTACAGAGCCACTGAAGCTTTCTTT.

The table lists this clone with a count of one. The CDR3 here is CASSFYSDGYTF. CDR3 coding DNA: TGCGCCAGCAGCTTTTATTCAGATGGCTACACCTTC. The chain links TRBV5-1 to TRBJ1-2, with D unclear. Trimming stripped 2 bases from V and 6 bases from J, with 8 bases between. Per germline, CDR1 SGHRS and CDR2 YFSETQ. The CDR3 is 12 residues long.

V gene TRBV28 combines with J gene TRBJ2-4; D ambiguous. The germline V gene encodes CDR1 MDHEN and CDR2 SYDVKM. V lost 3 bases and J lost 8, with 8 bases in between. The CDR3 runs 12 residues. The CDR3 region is CASSFDLYIQYF. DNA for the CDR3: TGTGCCAGCAGTTTCGACTTATACATTCAGTACTTC.

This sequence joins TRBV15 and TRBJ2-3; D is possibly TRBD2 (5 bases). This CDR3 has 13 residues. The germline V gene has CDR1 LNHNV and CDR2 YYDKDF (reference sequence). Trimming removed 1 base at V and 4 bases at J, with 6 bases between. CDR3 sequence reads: CATSRVASDTQYF. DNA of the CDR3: TGTGCCACCAGCAGAGTAGCGTCAGATACGCAGTATTTT.

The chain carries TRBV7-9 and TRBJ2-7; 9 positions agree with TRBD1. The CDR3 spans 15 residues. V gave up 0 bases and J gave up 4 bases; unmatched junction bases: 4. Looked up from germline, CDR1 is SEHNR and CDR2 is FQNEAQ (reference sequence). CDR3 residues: CASSLARTGAYEQYF. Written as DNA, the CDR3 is TGTGCCAGCAGCTTAGCGAGGACAGGGGCGTACGAGCAGTACTTC. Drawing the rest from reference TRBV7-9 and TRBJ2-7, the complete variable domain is DTGVSQNPRHKITKRGQNVTFRCDPISEHNRLYWYRQTLGQGPEFLTYFQNEAQLEKSRLLSDRFSAERPKGSFSTLEIQRTEQGDSAMYLCASSLARTGAYEQYFGPGTRLTVT.

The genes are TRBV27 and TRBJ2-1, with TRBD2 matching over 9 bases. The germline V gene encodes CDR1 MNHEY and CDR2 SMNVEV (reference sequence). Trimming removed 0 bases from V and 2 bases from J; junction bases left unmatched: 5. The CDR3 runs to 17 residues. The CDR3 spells CASSLSGGRAAYNEQFF. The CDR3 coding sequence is TGTGCCAGCAGTTTATCGGGCGGGAGGGCCGCCTACAATGAGCAGTTCTTC.

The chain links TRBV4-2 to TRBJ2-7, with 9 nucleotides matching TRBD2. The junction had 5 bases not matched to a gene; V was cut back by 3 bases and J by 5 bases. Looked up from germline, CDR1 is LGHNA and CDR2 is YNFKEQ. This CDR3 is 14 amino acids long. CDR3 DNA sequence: TGTGCCAGCAGCCAGGGACTAGCCGCCCACGAGCAGTACTTC. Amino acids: CASSQGLAAHEQYF.

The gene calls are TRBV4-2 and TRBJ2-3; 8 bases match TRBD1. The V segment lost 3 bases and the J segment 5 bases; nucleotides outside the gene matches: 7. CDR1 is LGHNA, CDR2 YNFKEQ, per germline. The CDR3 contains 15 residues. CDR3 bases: TGTGCCAGCAGCCAGGCCGGGACAGGTCTAGATACGCAGTATTTT. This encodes CASSQAGTGLDTQYF.

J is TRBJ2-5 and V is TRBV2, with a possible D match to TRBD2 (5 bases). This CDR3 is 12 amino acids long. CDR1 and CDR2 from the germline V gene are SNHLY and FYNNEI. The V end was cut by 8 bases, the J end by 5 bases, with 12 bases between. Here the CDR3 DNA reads TGTGCCAGCGCGGGCTCTGGGGAGACCCAGTACTTC. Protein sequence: CASAGSGETQYF.